The sequence of this T cell receptor (beta chain) was determined in a study of T cells after yellow fever vaccination (dated by TCRdb to the late 2010s). With regard to the full study: The SMART-Seq v4 Ultra Low Input RNA kit was used to prepare libraries from fractions with low cell numbers. Two healthy male donors, one aged 18 to 29 and one aged 30 to 40 years, made up the cohort. To follow T-cell clones before and after primary and booster YFV17D yellow fever vaccination, bulk TCR alpha and beta repertoires were sequenced over time. Blood samples were taken at several timepoints before and after primary and secondary immunization, and bulk PBMC replicates and cell subsets were isolated. The full study reports these points: A small share of clonotypes was detected in both CD4 and CD8 compartments, with the overlap likely arising from convergent recombination. Because abundant contaminating clonotypes from the bulk population could be contained in FACS-sorted repertoires, computational filtering was required. The secondary T-cell response was weaker than the primary response but faster, peaking on day 5 instead of day 15. Because only a couple of donors were included in the study, the extent to which the findings can be generalized is limited. After the booster, most clones that had expanded after primary vaccination were detected again (around 97% of CD4 and about 88% of CD8), suggesting broad maintenance of memory.

The meaning of the sample's treatment or condition label: live attenuated yellow fever vaccine strain. Two biological replicates of bulk PBMCs were collected at each blood-draw timepoint. A standard Ficoll-Paque protocol was used to isolate PBMCs from peripheral blood. RNA was extracted with TriZol from bulk PBMCs, CD4 and CD8 fractions, and dextramer-positive and dextramer-negative fractions. The CDR3 sequence holds 13 residues, the cysteine and phenylalanine included. Solely the CDR3 DNA is kept, with 39 bases framed from the first base. The germline V gene sets CDR1 to MDHEN and CDR2 to SYDVKM. Germline trimming amounts to 4 bases on V and 2 bases on J, with 0 as the count of junction bases outside the gene matches. In regard to this clonotype: Its antigen has not been determined. The input lacks base qualities; no much larger clone sits a single base away.

TCR cDNA was synthesized by 5'RACE template switching, through which a universal primer site and unique molecular identifiers were introduced. Priming for cDNA synthesis came from both the TCR alpha and TCR beta constant segments. Two PCR steps were used to amplify libraries, with sample barcodes and sequencing adapters being added in the second step. Sequencing of libraries was performed on Illumina HiSeq 2500 (2x100 bp) or NovaSeq (2x150 bp). Concerning the study's data processing: MIGEC handled demultiplexing of reads and collapsing into UMI consensus sequences, while MiXCR performed V(D)J alignment. Vaccine-responding clonotypes were identified with edgeR using replicate PBMC samples, with FDR below 0.01 and a log2 fold change above 5 up to day 15 being required. Each bulk clonotype received a CD4 or CD8 identity based on whether the sequenced CD4 or CD8 repertoire contained that clonotype at higher abundance. TCRdb took the public reads, trimmed them with fastp at Q25, ran MiXCR for clone calling and kept in-frame beta chains. Each CDR3 protein gets just one entry, which takes the most common genes and DNA from the rows behind it. TCRdb's processing, not the authors', yielded these V and J calls. In all, the sample holds just under 600,000 distinct CDR3 sequences, and 13% of those were seen once. In total, the top ten clones hold about 14% of the sample.

This receptor chain uses TRBV28 and TRBJ1-2, and 8 bases in between align with TRBD1. Material: PBMCs, obtained on the day of the yellow fever booster vaccination. This sequence originates from a man aged 25-40 years who received the YFV17D yellow fever vaccine. For the CDR3, the sequence is CASSWDRNYGYTF. The DNA reads as follows: TGTGCCAGCAGTTGGGACAGGAACTATGGCTACACCTTC.